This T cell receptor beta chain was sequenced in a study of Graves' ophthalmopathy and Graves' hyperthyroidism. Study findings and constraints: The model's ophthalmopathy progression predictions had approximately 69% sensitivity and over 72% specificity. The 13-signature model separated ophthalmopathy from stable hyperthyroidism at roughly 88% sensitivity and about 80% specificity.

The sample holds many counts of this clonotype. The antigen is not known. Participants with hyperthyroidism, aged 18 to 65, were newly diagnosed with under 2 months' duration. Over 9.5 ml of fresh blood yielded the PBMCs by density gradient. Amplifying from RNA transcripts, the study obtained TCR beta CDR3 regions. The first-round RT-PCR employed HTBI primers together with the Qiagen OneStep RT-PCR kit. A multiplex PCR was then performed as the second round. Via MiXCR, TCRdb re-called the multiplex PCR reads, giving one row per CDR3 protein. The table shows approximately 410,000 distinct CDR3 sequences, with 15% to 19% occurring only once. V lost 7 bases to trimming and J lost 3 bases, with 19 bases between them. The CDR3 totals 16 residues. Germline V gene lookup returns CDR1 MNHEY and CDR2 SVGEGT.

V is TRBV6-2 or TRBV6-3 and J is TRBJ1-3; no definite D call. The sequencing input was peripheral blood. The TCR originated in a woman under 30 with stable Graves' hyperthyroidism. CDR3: CASTLRDSKGGNTIYF. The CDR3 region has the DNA TGTGCCAGCACCCTTCGGGATTCAAAGGGTGGAAACACCATATATTTT.